The TCR beta chain described here comes from a study of blood T cell repertoires in COVID-19. Study as a whole: Sources were T cells, B-cell-depleted T cells, or PBMCs; the material itself was cDNA or gDNA.

The count of this clone is one. There are 14 residues in the CDR3. The authors' processing: Reference gene primer amplification in the assay estimated nucleated cell counts. Assay used: immunoSEQ multiplex PCR; TCRdb lists only in-frame clones, some missing. V, J and clone size derive from that table, while D and trimming were established from the DNA sequence. The data show about 35,000 clones, 75% to 90% seen once. The sequencing sample was made of peripheral blood. The source is a man in his 60s with active or convalescent COVID-19. The gene calls are TRBV21-1 and TRBJ1-2. TRBV21-1 is tagged as a pseudogene. CDR3 bases: TGTGCCAGCAGCCTCTCGGGGACTTATCGGGGCTACACCTTC. Residues: CASSLSGTYRGYTF.